The 9 T cell receptor beta chains below were found in one sample sequenced in a study of cytomegalovirus exposure and HLA in healthy donors. Primers: 60 Vbeta forward and 13 Jbeta reverse. Libraries were prepared by immunoSEQ multiplex PCR; TCRdb keeps only in-frame clonotypes and omits some of them. The sample has about 140,000 clones, 70% to 85% seen once. Material: PBMCs. All receptors derive from a young man in good health and CMV-seropositive.

This clone was counted only a few times. The rearrangement links TRBV29-1 to TRBJ1-4; TRBD1 aligns across 7 bases. The germline V gene encodes CDR1 SQVTM and CDR2 ANQGSEA. With V trimmed by 7 bases and J by 5 bases, 7 bases remained unmatched. The CDR3 runs 13 residues. This CDR3 reads CSAATGVNEKLFF. In DNA, the CDR3 is TGCAGCGCCGCAACAGGGGTAAATGAAAAACTGTTTTTT.

The chain is built from TRBV28 and TRBJ2-7; 9 bases fit TRBD1. This CDR3 contains 14 residues. With 6 bases clipped from V and 3 bases from J, the junction kept 6 bases outside the gene matches. Germline loops: CDR1 MDHEN, CDR2 SYDVKM. The CDR3 region is CASREGQGGYEQYF. The CDR3 nucleotides are TGTGCCAGCAGGGAGGGACAGGGAGGCTACGAGCAGTACTTC.

The chain is built from TRBV11-3 and TRBJ2-3, with D tentatively TRBD1 (7 bases). Germline V gene data show CDR1 as SGHNT and CDR2 as YENEEA. The CDR3 length is 17 residues. V was shortened by 1 base and J by 3 bases, with 17 bases between the two germline ends. The CDR3 region has the DNA TGTGCCAGCAGCTTAGGGGCAGGGGGGATCCGAACAGATACGCAGTATTTT. Translating gives CASSLGAGGIRTDTQYF.

The V call is TRBV6-5, the J call TRBJ2-5, with 12 bases fitting TRBD2. CDR3 size: 16 residues. Per the germline V gene, CDR1 is MNHEY and CDR2 is SVGAGI. With 3 bases clipped from V and 5 bases from J, the junction kept 7 bases outside the gene matches. In DNA, the CDR3 is TGTGCCAGCAGTTATTCCGGGACTAGCGGGCAGGAGACCCAGTACTTC. This gives the protein CASSYSGTSGQETQYF.

This clone was seen a few times. CDR3 sequence reads: CASSLPGQVFGYTF. The DNA of the CDR3 is TGTGCCAGCAGTTTACCGGGACAGGTGTTCGGCTACACCTTC. J is TRBJ1-2 and V is TRBV6-6; 8 nucleotides align to TRBD1. The germline V gene encodes CDR1 MNHNY and CDR2 SVGAGI (reference sequence). V was pared by 4 bases and J by 8 bases, with 9 bases of the junction left unmatched. The CDR3 has 14 amino acids.

The chain combines TRBV7-9 with TRBJ2-3; 11 positions agree with TRBD2. With V trimmed by 5 bases and J by 0 bases, 4 bases remained unmatched. The CDR3 has 16 residues. Germline CDR1 and CDR2: SEHNR and FQNEAQ (reference sequence). Here the CDR3 DNA reads TGTGCCAGCAGCACCGGGACTAGCGGAAGCACAGATACGCAGTATTTT. This sequence encodes CASSTGTSGSTDTQYF.

The chain carries TRBV28 and TRBJ2-1, with 12 bases identical to TRBD2. The junction had 10 bases not matched to a gene; V was cut back by 4 bases and J by 9 bases. The CDR3 is 16 residues long. The germline V gene encodes CDR1 MDHEN and CDR2 SYDVKM. DNA of the CDR3: TGTGCCAGCAGTTGGACTAGCGGGGCTTTATACGGTGAGCAGTTCTTC. Translating it yields CASSWTSGALYGEQFF.

V usage is TRBV21-1 and J usage is TRBJ2-2; the table gives TRBD2 as D, unverified against the DNA. TRBV21-1 is a listed pseudogene. The CDR3 is 17 residues long. CDR3 nucleotide sequence: TGTGCCAGCAGCCCGCGTCTTTGGGGAGATTACACCGGGGAGCTGTTTTTT. Translated: CASSPRLWGDYTGELFF.

The J gene is TRBJ2-3, the V gene TRBV14; 7 bases are shared with TRBD1. CDR1 is SGHDN, CDR2 FVKESK, per germline. The CDR3 loop spans 16 amino acids. V shed 3 bases, J shed 6 bases, and the junction held 12 bases outside the gene matches. The CDR3 DNA sequence: TGTGCCAGCAGCCATACAAGATTGGTAGGGGGCGATACGCAGTATTTT. The encoded protein is CASSHTRLVGGDTQYF. The full variable domain, rest sourced from reference TRBV14 and TRBJ2-3, is EAGVTQFPSHSVIEKGQTVTLRCDPISGHDNLYWYRRVMGKEIKFLLHFVKESKQDESGMPNNRFLAERTGGTYSTLKVQPAELEDSGVYFCASSHTRLVGGDTQYFGPGTRLTVL.